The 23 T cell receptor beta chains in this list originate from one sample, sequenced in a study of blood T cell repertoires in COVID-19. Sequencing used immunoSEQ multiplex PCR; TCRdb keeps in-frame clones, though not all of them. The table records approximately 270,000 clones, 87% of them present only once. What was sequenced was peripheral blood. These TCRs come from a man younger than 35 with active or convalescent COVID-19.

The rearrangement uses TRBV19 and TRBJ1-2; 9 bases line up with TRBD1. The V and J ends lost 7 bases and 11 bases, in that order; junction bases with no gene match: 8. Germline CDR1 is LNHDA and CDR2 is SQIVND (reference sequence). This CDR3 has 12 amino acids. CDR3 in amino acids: CASNFGQGRYTF. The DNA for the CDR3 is TGTGCCAGTAATTTCGGACAGGGGCGTTACACCTTC.

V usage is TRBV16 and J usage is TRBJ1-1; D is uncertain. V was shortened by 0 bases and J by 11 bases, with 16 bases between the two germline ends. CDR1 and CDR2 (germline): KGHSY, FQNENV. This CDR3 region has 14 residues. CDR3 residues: CASSQSAGRSSAFF. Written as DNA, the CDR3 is TGTGCCAGCAGCCAATCCGCGGGGAGATCGTCCGCTTTCTTT.

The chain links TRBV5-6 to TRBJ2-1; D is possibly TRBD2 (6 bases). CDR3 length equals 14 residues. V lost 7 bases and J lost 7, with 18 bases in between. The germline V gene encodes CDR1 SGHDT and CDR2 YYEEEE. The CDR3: CASAPSGLANEQFF. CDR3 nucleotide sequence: TGTGCCAGCGCCCCCTCGGGACTGGCGAATGAGCAGTTCTTC.

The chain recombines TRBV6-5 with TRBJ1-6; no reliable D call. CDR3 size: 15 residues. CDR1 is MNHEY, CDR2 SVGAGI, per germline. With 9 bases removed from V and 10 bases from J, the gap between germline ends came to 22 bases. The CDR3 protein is CASTTGGHSGSPLHF. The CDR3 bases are TGTGCCAGTACAACTGGAGGGCACAGCGGGTCACCCCTCCACTTT.

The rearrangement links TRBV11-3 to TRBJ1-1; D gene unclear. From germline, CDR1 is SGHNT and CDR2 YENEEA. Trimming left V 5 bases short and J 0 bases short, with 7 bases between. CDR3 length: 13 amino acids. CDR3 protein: CASSEQVNTEAFF. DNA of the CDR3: TGTGCCAGCAGCGAGCAAGTGAACACTGAAGCTTTCTTT.

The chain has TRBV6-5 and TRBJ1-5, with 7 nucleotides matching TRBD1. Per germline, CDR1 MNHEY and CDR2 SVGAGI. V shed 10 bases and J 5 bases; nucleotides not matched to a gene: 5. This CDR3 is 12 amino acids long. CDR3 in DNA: TGTGCCACGAGGGGGCTTGATCAGCCCCAGCATTTT. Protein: CATRGLDQPQHF.

DNA for the CDR3: TGTGCCAGCAGCGCCGGTCAGGGGCAGGGCCAAGAGACCCAGTACTTC. As protein: CASSAGQGQGQETQYF. The chain carries TRBV9 and TRBJ2-5; possibly TRBD1 for D (6 bases). CDR1 is SGDLS, CDR2 YYNGEE, per germline. The CDR3 consists of 16 residues. V shed 3 bases and J shed 1 base, with 16 bases lying between them.

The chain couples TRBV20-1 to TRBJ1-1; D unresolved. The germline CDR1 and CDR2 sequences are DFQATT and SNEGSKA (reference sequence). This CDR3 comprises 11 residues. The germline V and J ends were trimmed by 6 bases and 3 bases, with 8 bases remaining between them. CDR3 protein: CSAGGYTEAFF. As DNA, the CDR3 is TGCAGTGCGGGCGGGTACACTGAAGCTTTCTTT.

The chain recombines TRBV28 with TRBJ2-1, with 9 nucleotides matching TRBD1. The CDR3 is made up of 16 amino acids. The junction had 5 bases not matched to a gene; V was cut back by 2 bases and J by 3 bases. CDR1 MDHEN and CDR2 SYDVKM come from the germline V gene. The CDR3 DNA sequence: TGTGCCAGCAGTTTAGGGGGACAGGGATTCTACAATGAGCAGTTCTTC. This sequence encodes CASSLGGQGFYNEQFF.

CDR3 in DNA: TGTGCCAGCAGCCAAGACTCATCTAGAATCGATGAGCAGTTCTTC. It codes for CASSQDSSRIDEQFF. This chain uses TRBV4-2 with TRBJ2-1, with unresolved D. The CDR3 runs 15 residues. The V gene's germline CDR1 is LGHNA and CDR2 YNFKEQ. V was shortened by 0 bases and J by 8 bases, with 14 bases between the two germline ends.

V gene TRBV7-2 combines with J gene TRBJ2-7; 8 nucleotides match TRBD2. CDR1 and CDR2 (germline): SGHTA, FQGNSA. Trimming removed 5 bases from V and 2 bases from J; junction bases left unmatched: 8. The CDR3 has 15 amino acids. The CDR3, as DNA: TGTGCCAGCAGCATCCGGCGGGGGGCCGCCTACGAGCAGTACTTC. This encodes CASSIRRGAAYEQYF.

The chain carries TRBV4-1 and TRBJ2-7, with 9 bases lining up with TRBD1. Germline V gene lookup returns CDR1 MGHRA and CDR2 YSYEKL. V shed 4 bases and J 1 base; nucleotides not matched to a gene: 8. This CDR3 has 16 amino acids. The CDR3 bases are TGCGCCAGCAGCCTTTCTACCGGACAGGGGTCCTACGAGCAGTACTTC. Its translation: CASSLSTGQGSYEQYF.

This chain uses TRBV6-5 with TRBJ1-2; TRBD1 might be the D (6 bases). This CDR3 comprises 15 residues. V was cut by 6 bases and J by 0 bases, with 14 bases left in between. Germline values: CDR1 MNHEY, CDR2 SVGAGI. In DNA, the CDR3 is TGTGCCAGCAGCCGGAACAGGGAGCCTAACTATGGCTACACCTTC. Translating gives CASSRNREPNYGYTF.

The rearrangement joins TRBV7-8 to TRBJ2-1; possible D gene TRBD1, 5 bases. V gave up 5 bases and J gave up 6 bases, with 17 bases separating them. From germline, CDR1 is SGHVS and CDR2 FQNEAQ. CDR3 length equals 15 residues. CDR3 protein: CASSVIQGIINEQFF. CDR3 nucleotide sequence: TGTGCCAGCAGCGTCATCCAGGGTATAATCAATGAGCAGTTCTTC.

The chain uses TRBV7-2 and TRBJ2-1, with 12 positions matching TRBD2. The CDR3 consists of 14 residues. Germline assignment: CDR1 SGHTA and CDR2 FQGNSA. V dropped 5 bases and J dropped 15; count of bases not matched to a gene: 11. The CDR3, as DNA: TGTGCCAGCAGCCCTAGTGGGGCTAGCGGGAGGGGGTTCTTC. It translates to CASSPSGASGRGFF. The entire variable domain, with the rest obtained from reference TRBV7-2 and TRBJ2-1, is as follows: GAGVSQSPSNKVTEKGKDVELRCDPISGHTALYWYRQSLGQGLEFLIYFQGNSAPDKSGLPSDRFSAERTGGSVSTLTIQRTQQEDSAVYLCASSPSGASGRGFFGPGTRLTVL.

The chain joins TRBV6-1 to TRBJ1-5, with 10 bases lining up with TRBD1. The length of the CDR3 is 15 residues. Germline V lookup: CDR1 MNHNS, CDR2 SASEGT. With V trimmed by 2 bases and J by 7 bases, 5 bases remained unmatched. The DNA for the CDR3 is TGTGCCAGCAGTGAAAGACAGGGGGCAGGACAGCCCCAGCATTTT. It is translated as CASSERQGAGQPQHF.

CDR3 region: CASSDRGRGQPQHF. CDR3 in DNA: TGTGCCAGCAGTGATAGGGGGCGCGGGCAGCCCCAGCATTTT. The rearrangement uses TRBV2 and TRBJ1-5; TRBD1 agrees at 7 bases. Trimming at V came to 3 bases and at J to 7 bases, leaving 6 bases not matched to a gene. The CDR3 spans 14 residues. CDR1 and CDR2 from the germline V gene are SNHLY and FYNNEI.

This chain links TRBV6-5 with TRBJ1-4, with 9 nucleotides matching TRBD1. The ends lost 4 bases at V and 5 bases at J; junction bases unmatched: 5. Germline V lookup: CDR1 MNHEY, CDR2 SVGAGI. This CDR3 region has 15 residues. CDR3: CASSSDRGRNEKLFF. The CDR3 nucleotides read TGTGCCAGCAGTTCGGACAGGGGCAGGAATGAAAAACTGTTTTTT.

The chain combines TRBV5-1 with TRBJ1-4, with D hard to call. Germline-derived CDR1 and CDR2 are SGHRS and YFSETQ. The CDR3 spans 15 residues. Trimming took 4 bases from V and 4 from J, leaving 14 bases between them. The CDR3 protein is CASSREGKFNEKLFF. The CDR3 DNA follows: TGCGCCAGCAGCCGGGAGGGAAAGTTTAATGAAAAACTGTTTTTT.

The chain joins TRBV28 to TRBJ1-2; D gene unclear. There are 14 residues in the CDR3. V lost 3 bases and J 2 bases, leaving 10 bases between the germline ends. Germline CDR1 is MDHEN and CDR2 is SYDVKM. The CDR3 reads CASSLPPGNYGYTF. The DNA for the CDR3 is TGTGCCAGCAGTTTGCCCCCGGGGAACTATGGCTACACCTTC.

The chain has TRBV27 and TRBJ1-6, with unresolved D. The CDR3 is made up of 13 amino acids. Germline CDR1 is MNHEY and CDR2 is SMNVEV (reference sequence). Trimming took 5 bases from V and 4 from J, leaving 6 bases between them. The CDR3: CASSLGYNSPLHF. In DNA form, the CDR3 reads TGTGCCAGCAGTCTCGGTTATAATTCACCCCTCCACTTT.

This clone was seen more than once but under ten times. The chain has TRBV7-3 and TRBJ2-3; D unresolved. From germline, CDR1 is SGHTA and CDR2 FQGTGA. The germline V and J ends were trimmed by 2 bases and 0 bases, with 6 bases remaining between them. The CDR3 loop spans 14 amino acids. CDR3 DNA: TGTGCCAGCAGCTTATCTGTTAGCACAGATACGCAGTATTTT. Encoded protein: CASSLSVSTDTQYF.

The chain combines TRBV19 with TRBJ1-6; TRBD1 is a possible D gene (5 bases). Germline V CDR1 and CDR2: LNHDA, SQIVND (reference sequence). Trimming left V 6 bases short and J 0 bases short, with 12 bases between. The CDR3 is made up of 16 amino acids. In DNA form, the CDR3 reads TGTGCCAGTAGGGAAAGGGGAGGCTCCTATAATTCACCCCTCCACTTT. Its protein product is CASRERGGSYNSPLHF.